The 21 T cell receptor beta chains below all came from one sample that was sequenced in a study of blood T cell repertoires in COVID-19. Data came from immunoSEQ multiplex PCR; TCRdb stores just in-frame clones and leaves some out. The table records around 37,000 clones, approximately 80% of them present only once. The sample taken for sequencing was peripheral blood. Receptor source: a man aged 60 to 69 with COVID-19, enrolled during active disease.

CDR3 bases: TGCAGTGCGTCTAGCAATGAGCAGTTCTTC. It encodes CSASSNEQFF. This chain joins TRBV20-1 and TRBJ2-1, with D uncertain. Germline assignment: CDR1 DFQATT and CDR2 SNEGSKA (reference sequence). The CDR3 is made up of 10 amino acids. The V gene lost 6 bases and the J gene lost 6 bases, with 6 bases spanning the gap.

In its sample, this clone was seen a few times. The chain couples TRBV19 to TRBJ1-1; no clear D. The length of the CDR3 is 14 residues. Trimming left V 2 bases short and J 4 bases short, with 11 bases between. Germline V CDR1 and CDR2: LNHDA, SQIVND (reference sequence). CDR3 DNA sequence: TGTGCCAGTAGTATATTCCGGGGAGGCACTGAAGCTTTCTTT. It translates to CASSIFRGGTEAFF.

The rearrangement uses TRBV3-1 (or the pseudogene TRBV3-2) and TRBJ1-3, with 8 bases matching TRBD1. Germline lookup yields CDR1 LGHDT and CDR2 YNNKEL (reference sequence). With V trimmed by 4 bases and J by 4 bases, 9 bases remained unmatched. The CDR3 runs to 16 residues. CDR3 sequence reads: CASSPGQGAWGNTIYF. The CDR3, as DNA: TGTGCCAGCAGCCCTGGTCAGGGGGCATGGGGAAACACCATATATTTT.

The chain is built from TRBV3-1 (or the pseudogene TRBV3-2) and TRBJ2-5; TRBD2 aligns across 7 bases. The CDR3 covers 16 residues. V lost 3 bases and J lost 1; bases outside the gene matches: 8. CDR1 and CDR2 from the germline V gene are LGHDT and YNNKEL (reference sequence). CDR3 DNA: TGTGCCAGCAGCCAGCGGGGGAAGGGAAGCCAAGAGACCCAGTACTTC. It yields the protein CASSQRGKGSQETQYF.

The chain combines TRBV19 with TRBJ1-2, with 7 bases identical to TRBD1. CDR3 size: 13 residues. Germline loops: CDR1 LNHDA, CDR2 SQIVND (reference sequence). V was pared by 4 bases and J by 8 bases, with 7 bases of the junction left unmatched. The CDR3 coding sequence is TGTGCCAGTAGTAGCGACAGGGCAGGAGGCTACACCTTC. This encodes CASSSDRAGGYTF.

This chain uses TRBV5-8 with TRBJ2-7; D not resolved. V was cut by 0 bases and J by 0 bases, with 4 bases left in between. This CDR3 spans 13 amino acids. The germline V gene encodes CDR1 SGHTS and CDR2 YDEGEE. CDR3 sequence (DNA): TGTGCCAGCAGCTTGGGTCGCTCCTACGAGCAGTACTTC. Amino acids: CASSLGRSYEQYF. Looking up the rest from reference TRBV5-8 and TRBJ2-7 gives the full variable domain: EAGVTQSPTHLIKTRGQQATLRCSPISGHTSVYWYQQALGLGLQFLLWYDEGEERNRGNFPPRFSGRQFPNYSSELNVNALELEDSALYLCASSLGRSYEQYFGPGTRLTVT.

The chain combines TRBV3-1 (or the pseudogene TRBV3-2) with TRBJ2-3; 7 bases line up with TRBD2. V gave up 3 bases and J gave up 0 bases; unmatched junction bases: 9. The germline gives CDR1 LGHDT, CDR2 YNNKEL (reference sequence). The CDR3 is made up of 17 amino acids. The chain's CDR3 is CASSQSPGSGSTDTQYF. The CDR3 coding sequence is TGTGCCAGCAGCCAGAGCCCCGGTAGCGGGAGCACAGATACGCAGTATTTT.

The rearrangement links TRBV30 to TRBJ2-1; 7 nucleotides line up with TRBD1. V lost 1 base to trimming and J lost 4 bases; unmatched junction nucleotides: 13. The CDR3 extends over 17 amino acids. The germline CDR1 and CDR2 sequences are GTSNPN and SVGIG (reference sequence). CDR3 DNA: TGTGCCTGGAGTGACCCCCGACAGGGAAGAGAGTACAATGAGCAGTTCTTC. Protein sequence: CAWSDPRQGREYNEQFF. Full variable domain (outside the CDR3, taken from reference TRBV30 and TRBJ2-1): SQTIHQWPATLVQPVGSPLSLECTVEGTSNPNLYWYRQAAGRGLQLLFYSVGIGQISSEVPQNLSASRPQDRQFILSSKKLLLSDSGFYLCAWSDPRQGREYNEQFFGPGTRLTVL.

This chain links TRBV10-2 with TRBJ2-3; 14 bases agree with TRBD2. V was pared by 4 bases and J by 9 bases, with 9 bases of the junction left unmatched. Germline CDR1 WSHSY, CDR2 SAAADI. CDR3 length: 16 amino acids. The CDR3 loop is CASSGGLAGGSGTQYF. The CDR3 DNA reads as TGCGCCAGCAGTGGTGGACTAGCGGGAGGTTCAGGGACGCAGTATTTT.

This chain connects TRBV6-2 or TRBV6-3 to TRBJ1-2; 7 bases map to TRBD1. This CDR3 is 14 amino acids long. In germline, CDR1 is MNHEY, CDR2 SVGEGT. Trimming took 2 bases from V and 4 from J; bases not matched to a gene: 4. Here the CDR3 DNA reads TGTGCCAGCAGTTACGACAGGGTGAGCTATGGCTACACCTTC. Translation gives CASSYDRVSYGYTF.

This clone has more than one count but fewer than ten. J is TRBJ2-7 and V is TRBV5-1; 9 bases agree with TRBD1. The CDR3 runs 15 residues. Losses at the gene ends were 4 bases for V and 3 bases for J; bases not matched to a gene: 8. Germline V CDR1 and CDR2: SGHRS, YFSETQ. Here the CDR3 DNA reads TGCGCCAGCAGCCGGACAGGGGTGGGGAACTACGAGCAGTACTTC. Its protein product is CASSRTGVGNYEQYF.

The chain couples TRBV6-5 to TRBJ1-1; D remains ambiguous. The germline gives CDR1 MNHEY, CDR2 SVGAGI. The CDR3 extends over 12 amino acids. V lost 6 bases and J 3 bases, leaving 8 bases between the germline ends. The CDR3 reads CASSQIYTEAFF. Written as DNA, the CDR3 is TGTGCCAGCAGCCAGATTTACACTGAAGCTTTCTTT.

The chain joins TRBV4-3 to TRBJ1-1, with D tentatively TRBD1 (5 bases). CDR3 length: 13 amino acids. The germline V and J ends were trimmed by 0 bases and 3 bases, with 5 bases remaining between them. In germline, CDR1 is LGHNA, CDR2 YSLEER. The CDR3 region is CASSQDRDTEAFF. In DNA, the CDR3 is TGCGCCAGCAGCCAAGACAGGGACACTGAAGCTTTCTTT.

This sequence joins TRBV27 and TRBJ1-6; 9 bases align to TRBD1. Germline V lookup: CDR1 MNHEY, CDR2 SMNVEV (reference sequence). V lost 5 bases and J lost 4; bases outside the gene matches: 12. This CDR3 region has 18 residues. The CDR3 protein is CASSPGQGVGGYNSPLHF. The CDR3 DNA sequence: TGTGCCAGCAGTCCGGGACAGGGCGTAGGGGGATATAATTCACCCCTCCACTTT.

V is TRBV18 and J is TRBJ1-3, with TRBD1 matching over 10 bases. CDR3 size: 15 residues. Germline V gene lookup returns CDR1 KGHSH and CDR2 LQKENI. The trim removed 7 bases at V and 2 bases at J, leaving 5 bases unmatched. The CDR3 coding sequence is TGTGCCAGCTATATCGGGACAGGGGCTGGAAACACCATATATTTT. Residues: CASYIGTGAGNTIYF.

V usage is TRBV18 and J usage is TRBJ1-1, with a weak D call TRBD1 (6 bases). CDR3 length equals 13 residues. V was clipped by 2 bases and J by 7 bases, with 11 bases between them. Germline CDR1 reads KGHSH; CDR2 reads LQKENI. The CDR3 DNA is TGTGCCAGCTCACCAACGAGGGACATTGAAGCTTTCTTT. Protein: CASSPTRDIEAFF.

This clone showed up just once. This chain uses TRBV30 with TRBJ1-2; 7 nucleotides line up with TRBD1. This CDR3 spans 13 amino acids. Per germline, CDR1 GTSNPN and CDR2 SVGIG (reference sequence). The V segment lost 3 bases and the J segment 2 bases; nucleotides outside the gene matches: 3. This CDR3 is CAWSLQGNYGYTF. The CDR3 bases are TGTGCCTGGAGCTTACAGGGGAACTATGGCTACACCTTC.

The V call is TRBV3-1 (or the pseudogene TRBV3-2), the J call TRBJ1-3; tentative D call: TRBD1 (6 bases). CDR3 length: 15 amino acids. The germline CDR1 and CDR2 sequences are LGHDT and YNNKEL (reference sequence). V was pared by 2 bases and J by 1 base, with 9 bases between. The DNA of the CDR3 is TGTGCCAGCAGCCAACCCAGGGGTTCTGGAAACACCATATATTTT. Its protein is CASSQPRGSGNTIYF.

V is TRBV4-1 and J is TRBJ2-3, with TRBD1 as a possible D gene (6 bases). The germline V and J ends were trimmed by 1 base and 5 bases, with 10 bases remaining between them. This CDR3 is 14 amino acids long. Germline-derived CDR1 and CDR2 are MGHRA and YSYEKL. The CDR3 protein is CASSQGQGRDTQYF. CDR3 nucleotides: TGCGCCAGCAGCCAAGGGCAGGGGAGAGATACGCAGTATTTT.

The V gene is TRBV18, the J gene TRBJ1-1; unclear D gene. CDR1 KGHSH and CDR2 LQKENI come from the germline V gene. The length of the CDR3 is 16 residues. V dropped 3 bases and J dropped 0 bases, with 14 bases sitting between them. The CDR3 loop reads CASSPLGAAMNTEAFF. The CDR3 DNA reads as TGTGCCAGCTCACCGTTAGGAGCAGCTATGAACACTGAAGCTTTCTTT.

The rearrangement uses TRBV20-1 and TRBJ1-2; 9 bases line up with TRBD1. The V gene's germline CDR1 is DFQATT and CDR2 SNEGSKA (reference sequence). V was pared by 3 bases and J by 4 bases, with 3 bases of the junction left unmatched. The CDR3 has 13 amino acids. CDR3 residues: CSASTGQGYGYTF. CDR3 DNA sequence: TGCAGTGCTAGTACGGGACAGGGCTATGGCTACACCTTC.